The source of this T cell receptor beta chain is a study of blood T cells in healthy people across ages. Then a second PCR, running about 6 to 12 cycles, was carried out with a sample-barcoded 5' primer and a J-beta primer mix. TCRdb recomputed calls from the 5' RACE reads with MiXCR, one row per CDR3 protein. In the table there are approximately 800,000 distinct CDR3 sequences, around 25% of which are singletons. This clonotype was seen only a few times. The CDR3 extends over 15 amino acids. Trimming shortened V by 1 base and J by 0 bases, and 9 bases separated the two germline ends. CDR1 SGHVS and CDR2 FQNEAQ come from the germline V gene. The same data also went into a second study, on T cells of mothers and their children. From that second work: For each mother, over 9.5 million TCR beta CDR3 reads were obtained, and for each child, some 3.1 million.

The gene calls are TRBV7-8 and TRBJ1-1, with D hard to call. The sample was blood. The clonotype comes from a boy aged 10-17 years in good health. The CDR3, as DNA: TGTGCCAGCAGCTTAGACGGCGGAGTGAACACTGAAGCTTTCTTT. Its protein product is CASSLDGGVNTEAFF.